The 30 T cell receptor beta chains in this list originate from one sample, sequenced in a study of blood T cell repertoires in COVID-19. Using immunoSEQ multiplex PCR, the repertoire was profiled, and TCRdb retains in-frame clones only, with some absent. Among fewer than 200,000 clones listed, less than 90% were seen once. Input material: PBMCs or T cells enriched from blood (not recorded which). Receptors were obtained from a young woman who had been exposed to COVID-19.

The table lists this clone with a count of one. The CDR3 coding sequence is TGTGCCAGCAGCTTGGGGATAGCGGGGGCGCAAGAGACCCAGTACTTC. Residues: CASSLGIAGAQETQYF. This chain uses TRBV5-4 with TRBJ2-5; 9 nucleotides align to TRBD2. CDR1 SGHNT and CDR2 YYREEE come from the germline V gene (reference sequence). With 0 bases clipped from V and 2 bases from J, the junction kept 5 bases outside the gene matches. The CDR3 totals 16 residues.

The rearrangement joins TRBV5-1 to TRBJ2-3, with 9 bases identical to TRBD2. Germline CDR1 is SGHRS and CDR2 is YFSETQ. This CDR3 spans 15 amino acids. V gave up 4 bases and J gave up 1 base; unmatched junction bases: 4. This CDR3 reads CASSRGGVGTDTQYF. CDR3 bases: TGCGCCAGCAGCCGCGGGGGGGTTGGCACAGATACGCAGTATTTT.

This chain connects TRBV3-1 (or the pseudogene TRBV3-2) to TRBJ1-6, with D possibly TRBD1 on 5 matching bases. The CDR3 is made up of 17 amino acids. CDR1 is LGHDT and CDR2 is YNNKEL in the germline V gene (reference sequence). Trimming stripped 2 bases from V and 0 bases from J, with 11 bases between. The CDR3 region is CASSQPTASSYNSPLHF. CDR3 nucleotides: TGTGCCAGCAGCCAACCGACAGCAAGCTCCTATAATTCACCCCTCCACTTT.

This chain connects TRBV27 to TRBJ1-2; 9 positions match TRBD1. This CDR3 is 14 amino acids long. CDR1 is MNHEY, CDR2 SMNVEV, per germline (reference sequence). Germline trimming cut 5 bases from V and 13 bases from J; bases unmatched to any gene: 14. The CDR3 reads CASSIGTGLHSPTF. The CDR3 nucleotides are TGTGCCAGCAGTATCGGGACAGGGCTCCACTCTCCCACCTTC.

For the CDR3, the DNA is TGTGCCAGTAGTATAGGTGGGCAGCTCACTAACTATGGCTACACCTTC. Protein sequence: CASSIGGQLTNYGYTF. This chain uses TRBV19 with TRBJ1-2; no firm D call. Looked up from germline, CDR1 is LNHDA and CDR2 is SQIVND (reference sequence). V lost 1 base, J lost 0 bases, and 12 bases lay in between. The CDR3 is 16 residues long.

This sequence joins TRBV7-9 and TRBJ2-1; 12 nucleotides match TRBD2. This CDR3 has 18 residues. V dropped 3 bases and J dropped 0; count of bases not matched to a gene: 6. Germline assignment: CDR1 SEHNR and CDR2 FQNEAQ (reference sequence). Here the CDR3 DNA reads TGTGCCAGCAGCTTGACTAGCGGGGGTCAGAGCTCCTACAATGAGCAGTTCTTC. Protein: CASSLTSGGQSSYNEQFF.

The chain is built from TRBV6-5 and TRBJ2-3, with 7 bases fitting TRBD2. Germline CDR1 reads MNHEY; CDR2 reads SVGAGI. With V trimmed by 6 bases and J by 2 bases, 8 bases remained unmatched. This CDR3 comprises 15 residues. The CDR3 DNA reads TGTGCCAGCAGCGGACTAGACGTTTACACAGATACGCAGTATTTT. Translation gives CASSGLDVYTDTQYF.

The rearrangement links TRBV18 to TRBJ2-7; D ambiguous. The CDR3 spans 11 residues. V was shortened by 5 bases and J by 4 bases, with 6 bases between the two germline ends. Germline CDR1 KGHSH, CDR2 LQKENI. CDR3 in amino acids: CASSGSYEQYF. In DNA form, the CDR3 reads TGTGCCAGCTCAGGCAGTTACGAGCAGTACTTC. Variable domain in full (rest from reference TRBV18 and TRBJ2-7): NAGVMQNPRHLVRRRGQEARLRCSPMKGHSHVYWYRQLPEEGLKFMVYLQKENIIDESGMPKERFSAEFPKEGPSILRIQQVVRGDSAAYFCASSGSYEQYFGPGTRLTVT.

This sequence joins TRBV25-1 and TRBJ1-2, with a possible D match to TRBD1 (5 bases). CDR1 is MGHDK, CDR2 SYGVNS, per germline. The CDR3 is made up of 13 amino acids. Between the trimmed V and J ends, which lost 7 bases and 5 bases, there was a span of 14 bases. The chain's CDR3 is CASTHRGTYGYTF. DNA of the CDR3: TGTGCCAGCACCCATAGGGGCACTTATGGCTACACCTTC.

For the CDR3, the DNA is TGTGCCAGCAGGGGCGCCGAGCTGTTTTTT. Its protein product is CASRGAELFF. This chain joins TRBV6-6 and TRBJ2-2; D is unresolved. CDR1 is MNHNY and CDR2 is SVGAGI in the germline V gene (reference sequence). Trimming removed 6 bases from V and 11 bases from J, with 7 bases in between. The CDR3 has 10 amino acids.

The J gene is TRBJ2-7, the V gene TRBV10-1, with D maybe TRBD2 (7 bases). Germline V gene data show CDR1 as WNHNN and CDR2 as SYGVQD (reference sequence). Trimming took 5 bases from V and 7 from J, leaving 12 bases between them. The CDR3 spans 12 residues. The CDR3, as DNA: TGCGCCAGCAGTCACAGGGAGGGAGAGCAGTACTTC. Translating gives CASSHREGEQYF.

This chain uses TRBV9 with TRBJ2-2; 11 positions match TRBD2. With 3 bases clipped from V and 0 bases from J, the junction kept 4 bases outside the gene matches. Germline-derived CDR1 and CDR2 are SGDLS and YYNGEE. CDR3 size: 17 residues. CDR3 protein: CASSALAGATNTGELFF. CDR3 sequence (DNA): TGTGCCAGCAGCGCACTAGCGGGGGCTACGAACACCGGGGAGCTGTTTTTT.

The chain carries TRBV5-1 and TRBJ2-7; no definite D call. The germline V and J ends were trimmed by 0 bases and 0 bases, with 13 bases remaining between them. Germline-derived CDR1 and CDR2 are SGHRS and YFSETQ. The CDR3 runs 16 residues. The CDR3 DNA is TGCGCCAGCAGCTTGGCTTCCGAGGTTGGCTCCTACGAGCAGTACTTC. Protein: CASSLASEVGSYEQYF.

The chain is built from TRBV27 and TRBJ1-2; 7 positions agree with TRBD1. CDR3 length: 14 residues. CDR1 MNHEY and CDR2 SMNVEV come from the germline V gene (reference sequence). Losses at the gene ends were 5 bases for V and 4 bases for J; bases not matched to a gene: 7. CDR3 region: CASSTLDRLYGYTF. The CDR3 coding sequence is TGTGCCAGCAGTACATTGGACAGGCTCTATGGCTACACCTTC.

J is TRBJ1-3 and V is TRBV7-6; 8 bases match TRBD1. The CDR3 is 14 residues long. The trim removed 1 base at V and 7 bases at J, leaving 3 bases unmatched. Germline loops: CDR1 SGHVS, CDR2 FNYEAQ. CDR3 protein: CASSLDRGWNTIYF. The CDR3 DNA is TGTGCCAGCAGCTTAGACAGGGGGTGGAACACCATATATTTT.

This chain joins TRBV7-9 and TRBJ2-1, with TRBD1 matching over 12 bases. Germline V gene data show CDR1 as SEHNR and CDR2 as FQNEAQ (reference sequence). The CDR3 spans 15 residues. Trimming took 4 bases from V and 8 from J; bases not matched to a gene: 6. CDR3 region: CASSSGTGGSDEQFF. The CDR3 coding sequence is TGTGCCAGCAGCTCCGGGACAGGGGGCTCGGATGAGCAGTTCTTC.

J is TRBJ2-5 and V is TRBV12-3 or TRBV12-4; TRBD2 agrees at 7 bases. The CDR3 totals 11 residues. J lost 5 bases, V lost 8 bases, and 2 bases had no gene match. The CDR3 sequence: CASGAGETQYF. In DNA form, the CDR3 reads TGTGCCAGCGGAGCGGGGGAGACCCAGTACTTC.

V gene TRBV4-1 combines with J gene TRBJ1-3; D unresolved. Between the trimmed V and J ends, which lost 4 bases and 1 base, there was a span of 8 bases. This CDR3 is 14 amino acids long. Germline assignment: CDR1 MGHRA and CDR2 YSYEKL. CDR3 protein: CASSPLSSGNTIYF. The CDR3 DNA reads as TGCGCCAGCAGCCCCCTTTCTTCTGGAAACACCATATATTTT.

This clone came up once. The chain uses TRBV5-5 and TRBJ1-5; 9 positions match TRBD1. The CDR3 is 15 residues long. The V segment lost 0 bases and the J segment 4 bases; nucleotides outside the gene matches: 2. Germline values: CDR1 SGHKS, CDR2 YYEKEE (reference sequence). As DNA, the CDR3 is TGTGCCAGCAGCTTGGGGGACAGGGAGAATCAGCCCCAGCATTTT. This translates into CASSLGDRENQPQHF.

The sample holds one count of this clone. The rearrangement joins TRBV2 to TRBJ2-5; the D gene is possibly TRBD1 (5 bases). V lost 7 bases, J lost 5 bases, and 17 bases lay in between. The CDR3 runs 14 residues. Germline values: CDR1 SNHLY, CDR2 FYNNEI. The CDR3 DNA follows: TGTGCCAGCACTGTCTCGGACATACGTGAGACCCAGTACTTC. Its protein is CASTVSDIRETQYF.

The rearrangement uses TRBV27 and TRBJ2-7; TRBD1 aligns across 7 bases. In germline, CDR1 is MNHEY, CDR2 SMNVEV (reference sequence). The CDR3 loop spans 15 amino acids. Germline trimming cut 6 bases from V and 5 bases from J; bases unmatched to any gene: 13. CDR3 sequence: CASRAGTALIDEQYF. The DNA for the CDR3 is TGTGCCAGCAGGGCCGGGACAGCCCTAATAGACGAGCAGTACTTC.

The chain combines TRBV7-2 with TRBJ2-5; 11 bases fit TRBD2. Germline V CDR1 and CDR2: SGHTA, FQGNSA. After removal of 6 bases from V and 4 bases from J, the junction contained 10 bases not matched to a gene. The CDR3 sequence is 16 residues long. The CDR3 is CASRPPGLAEGETQYF. The CDR3, as DNA: TGTGCCAGCAGACCTCCGGGACTAGCGGAAGGAGAGACCCAGTACTTC.

This clone was recorded once. The rearrangement uses TRBV7-2 and TRBJ1-3, with TRBD1 as a possible D gene (5 bases). Trimming took 2 bases from V and 8 from J, leaving 13 bases between them. This CDR3 is 14 amino acids long. CDR1 is SGHTA and CDR2 is FQGNSA in the germline V gene. The CDR3 DNA is TGTGCCAGCAGCTTACGGGGGACTCTGGACACCATATATTTT. Protein: CASSLRGTLDTIYF.

The chain couples TRBV25-1 to TRBJ2-3; D gene unclear. Germline loops: CDR1 MGHDK, CDR2 SYGVNS. Trimming shortened V by 1 base and J by 4 bases, and 9 bases separated the two germline ends. The CDR3 length is 14 residues. DNA of the CDR3: TGTGCCAGCAGTGAATTTGGGCCCCCAGATACGCAGTATTTT. It codes for CASSEFGPPDTQYF.

The chain joins TRBV5-4 to TRBJ1-2, with D possibly TRBD1 on 6 matching bases. CDR1 and CDR2 from the germline V gene are SGHNT and YYREEE (reference sequence). V shed 5 bases and J shed 8 bases, with 19 bases lying between them. The CDR3 is made up of 14 amino acids. Written as DNA, the CDR3 is TGTGCCAGCAGTCCCGCCCAAAGGACAGAAGGCTACACCTTC. It is translated as CASSPAQRTEGYTF.

This clone appeared a single time. The rearrangement joins TRBV15 to TRBJ2-2; no firm D call. Trimming left V 0 bases short and J 4 bases short, with 3 bases between. The length of the CDR3 is 13 residues. Per the germline V gene, CDR1 is LNHNV and CDR2 is YYDKDF (reference sequence). CDR3 DNA: TGTGCCACCAGCAGAGAACTCACCGGGGAGCTGTTTTTT. The encoded protein is CATSRELTGELFF.

For this clone: One junction end disagrees with the germline gene, perhaps due to a read error. This chain connects TRBV7-7 to TRBJ2-2, with D possibly matching TRBD1 (6 bases). The CDR3 is 18 amino acids. CDR1 is SSHAT and CDR2 is FNYEAQ in the germline V gene (reference sequence). In DNA form, the CDR3 reads TGTGCTAGCAGCTTTAACCTGTTGGGACAAACGAACACCGGGGAGCTGTTTTTT. Protein product: CASSFNLLGQTNTGELFF.

The genes are TRBV4-1 and TRBJ2-7; 7 bases agree with TRBD2. The V gene end was trimmed by 0 bases and the J gene end by 4 bases; junction bases not matched to a gene: 15. The germline V gene encodes CDR1 MGHRA and CDR2 YSYEKL. The CDR3 extends over 18 amino acids. This CDR3 reads CASSQDRTTGTIAYEQYF. In DNA, the CDR3 is TGCGCCAGCAGCCAAGACCGAACGACCGGGACTATAGCGTACGAGCAGTACTTC.

The chain employs TRBV5-1 and TRBJ2-2; weak D call: TRBD2 (6 bases). The CDR3 contains 15 residues. Germline CDR1 and CDR2: SGHRS and YFSETQ. V was clipped by 8 bases and J by 0 bases, with 14 bases between them. The CDR3 DNA sequence: TGCGCCAGTAGGGAGGCCGCCCCGAACACCGGGGAGCTGTTTTTT. Translation: CASREAAPNTGELFF.

In this sample, this clone turned up once. V gene TRBV5-1 combines with J gene TRBJ2-7, with 7 bases fitting TRBD1. Germline V CDR1 and CDR2: SGHRS, YFSETQ. This CDR3 has 13 amino acids. V lost 0 bases, J lost 5 bases, and 2 bases stayed unmatched. CDR3 sequence: CASSLGQGNEQYF. The CDR3 DNA follows: TGCGCCAGCAGCTTGGGACAGGGTAACGAGCAGTACTTC.